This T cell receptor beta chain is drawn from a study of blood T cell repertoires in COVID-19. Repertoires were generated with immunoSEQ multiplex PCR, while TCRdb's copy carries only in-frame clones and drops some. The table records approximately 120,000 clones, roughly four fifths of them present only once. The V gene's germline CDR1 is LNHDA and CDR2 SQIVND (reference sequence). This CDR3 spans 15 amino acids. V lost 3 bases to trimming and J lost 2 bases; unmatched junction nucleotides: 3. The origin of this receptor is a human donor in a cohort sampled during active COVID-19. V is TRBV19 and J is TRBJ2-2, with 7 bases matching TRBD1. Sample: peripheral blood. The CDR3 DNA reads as TGTGCCAGTAGTATGTACAGGGGAAACACCGGGGAGCTGTTTTTT. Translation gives CASSMYRGNTGELFF. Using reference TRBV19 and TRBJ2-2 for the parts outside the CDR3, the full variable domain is DGGITQSPKYLFRKEGQNVTLSCEQNLNHDAMYWYRQDPGQGLRLIYYSQIVNDFQKGDIAEGYSVSREKKESFPLTVTSAQKNPTAFYLCASSMYRGNTGELFFGEGSRLTVL.